These 9 T cell receptor beta chains originate from one sample sequenced in a study of response to subunit inactivated influenza vaccine. TCRdb recomputed calls from the RT-PCR reads with MiXCR, one row per CDR3 protein. Of 550,000 to 600,000 distinct CDR3 sequences in the sample, 10% to 15% were seen once. The sequences come from PBMCs from blood, collected on the day of vaccination. These receptor sequences come from a man over 45 who received an inactivated influenza vaccine.

V gene TRBV6-1 combines with J gene TRBJ2-3; D unresolved. Germline V gene sequence: CDR1 MNHNS, CDR2 SASEGT. The ends were cut back, 7 bases at V and 3 bases at J, with 17 bases in the middle. The CDR3 is made up of 15 amino acids. CDR3 DNA sequence: TGTGCCAGCACGTCGGTAGCAGGAATGACAGATACGCAGTATTTT. This translates into CASTSVAGMTDTQYF.

The rearrangement links TRBV7-8 to TRBJ2-3, with 12 positions matching TRBD2. V shed 4 bases and J 4 bases; nucleotides not matched to a gene: 9. The V gene's germline CDR1 is SGHVS and CDR2 FQNEAQ. The CDR3 covers 17 residues. As DNA, the CDR3 is TGTGCCAGCAGCTCGGCCGGACTAGCGGGAACTTCAGATACGCAGTATTTT. This encodes CASSSAGLAGTSDTQYF.

This clonotype was found a few times. The chain is built from TRBV11-1 and TRBJ2-2, with a weak D call TRBD1 (6 bases). The CDR3 covers 18 residues. With 0 bases removed from V and 2 bases from J, the gap between germline ends came to 16 bases. The germline CDR1 and CDR2 sequences are SGHAT and FQDESV (reference sequence). CDR3 DNA sequence: TGTGCCAGCAGCTTAGCGAAGTGGGCAGGGGTCAACACCGGGGAGCTGTTTTTT. It encodes CASSLAKWAGVNTGELFF.

This clonotype came up a few times. This chain joins TRBV7-6 and TRBJ2-1; TRBD2 is a possible D gene (6 bases). This CDR3 has 15 amino acids. V was cut by 5 bases and J by 5 bases, with 16 bases left in between. The V gene's germline CDR1 is SGHVS and CDR2 FNYEAQ. The CDR3 sequence: CASSKTEGSNNEQFF. DNA of the CDR3: TGTGCCAGCAGCAAAACGGAGGGATCGAACAATGAGCAGTTCTTC.

This clonotype was counted many times. The chain carries TRBV28 and TRBJ2-2, with 15 bases lining up with TRBD2. The junction had 8 bases not matched to a gene; V was cut back by 6 bases and J by 0 bases. This CDR3 contains 19 residues. Germline values: CDR1 MDHEN, CDR2 SYDVKM. The CDR3 region has the DNA TGTGCCAGCAGCCCAAGGACTAGCGGGAGGGCCCCGAACACCGGGGAGCTGTTTTTT. Translation: CASSPRTSGRAPNTGELFF.

This clonotype was seen a handful of times. This rearrangement joins TRBV12-3 or TRBV12-4 to TRBJ1-2, with TRBD1 as a possible D gene (5 bases). There are 12 residues in the CDR3. Trimming took 5 bases from V and 5 from J, leaving 9 bases between them. CDR3 in DNA: TGTGCCAGCAGTCTGACAGTGTATGGCTACACCTTC. It codes for CASSLTVYGYTF.

The V gene is TRBV11-2, the J gene TRBJ1-2, with 7 bases matching TRBD1. This CDR3 is 13 amino acids long. V dropped 5 bases and J dropped 7; count of bases not matched to a gene: 7. The V gene's germline CDR1 is SGHAT and CDR2 FQNNGV. CDR3 nucleotide sequence: TGTGCCAGCAGCCCCAGACAGGGTTTTGGCTACACCTTC. Translating gives CASSPRQGFGYTF.

This clonotype was seen many times. The chain couples TRBV4-2 to TRBJ1-1; 9 positions match TRBD1. The CDR3 totals 14 residues. The junction had 4 bases not matched to a gene; V was cut back by 4 bases and J by 4 bases. Germline loops: CDR1 LGHNA, CDR2 YNFKEQ. CDR3 residues: CASSRADRGTEAFF. CDR3 bases: TGTGCCAGCAGCCGCGCGGACAGGGGCACTGAAGCTTTCTTT.

This chain joins TRBV5-1 and TRBJ2-2; possibly TRBD1 for D (5 bases). The germline V gene has CDR1 SGHRS and CDR2 YFSETQ. The CDR3 is 15 residues long. Trimming stripped 4 bases from V and 2 bases from J, with 12 bases between. In DNA, the CDR3 is TGCGCCAGCAGCCAAGGGGCAAAAAACACCGGGGAGCTGTTTTTT. Its translation is CASSQGAKNTGELFF.